These 4 T cell receptor beta chains were sequenced from one sample in a study of regulatory T cells in long-lasting Graves disease. Regarding time point: newly diagnosed GD, antithyroid drugs for less than 3 months. With RNA extracted from PBMCs as input, the TCR library was made. Assembly of TCR beta libraries relied on iRepertoire HTBI primers together with Arm-PCR of CDR3 regions. Each CDR3 protein is one row after TCRdb ran MiXCR on the multiplex PCR reads. The sample records 400,000 to 550,000 distinct CDR3 sequences, more than 12% being singletons. These data also formed part of another study, on T cells in Graves' hyperthyroidism and ophthalmopathy.

The source material was peripheral blood mononuclear cells (PBMCs), sampled at new diagnosis, from a patient treated with antithyroid drugs. The source of these receptors is a woman younger than 45 with Graves disease.

V usage is TRBV5-1 and J usage is TRBJ1-1; perhaps TRBD1 as D (6 bases). This CDR3 spans 16 amino acids. CDR1 is SGHRS and CDR2 is YFSETQ in the germline V gene. Trimming took off 4 bases at V and 0 bases at J, with 16 bases between the two ends. CDR3 nucleotide sequence: TGCGCCAGCAGCCTGATTGGTAGGGGGGTGAACACTGAAGCTTTCTTT. The encoded protein is CASSLIGRGVNTEAFF.

This clonotype occurred many times. The chain combines TRBV5-1 with TRBJ2-1; no clear D gene. Trimming left V 0 bases short and J 0 bases short, with 13 bases between. CDR1 SGHRS and CDR2 YFSETQ come from the germline V gene. This CDR3 has 17 residues. The CDR3 loop is CASSLGLAASSYNEQFF. The CDR3 DNA follows: TGCGCCAGCAGCTTGGGTTTAGCAGCCAGCTCCTACAATGAGCAGTTCTTC.

As to this clonotype: A much bigger clone sits one base away, suggesting this may be a read error. This sequence joins TRBV3-1 and TRBJ2-1; weak D call: TRBD2 (5 bases). CDR1 LGHDT and CDR2 YNNKEL come from the germline V gene (reference sequence). This CDR3 spans 13 amino acids. Trimming shortened V by 3 bases and J by 10 bases, and 13 bases separated the two germline ends. The CDR3 coding sequence is TGTGCCAGCAGCCACGGGATCCGCTACGAGCAGTTCTTC. Residues: CASSHGIRYEQFF.

V gene TRBV9 combines with J gene TRBJ1-4; no firm D call. The CDR3 consists of 16 residues. CDR1 and CDR2 (germline): SGDLS, YYNGEE. The V gene lost 4 bases and the J gene lost 1 base, with 14 bases spanning the gap. The CDR3 region is CASSPFGSRTNEKLFF. Here the CDR3 DNA reads TGTGCCAGCAGCCCCTTTGGGAGTAGAACTAATGAAAAACTGTTTTTT.